The following is a TCR beta chain sequence with its context. One junction end does not reproduce the germline sequence, and a read error may be involved. This entry belongs to a study of blood T cell repertoires in COVID-19. Overall study: From the United States, Italy and Spain came samples of acute and convalescent COVID-19. PBMCs, B-cell-depleted T cells, or T cells were the source of the cDNA or gDNA that made up the material.

Methods used by the authors: Amplification of reference gene primers was used by the study to estimate nucleated cell counts. The method was immunoSEQ multiplex PCR; TCRdb's version includes in-frame clones alone and lacks a portion of them. The V and J calls and clone size were taken over from that table, and D and trimming were inferred from the DNA. The sample consists of approximately 110,000 clones, more than 75% of them appearing once. Germline V CDR1 and CDR2: MNHEY, SMNVEV (reference sequence). The CDR3 is 13 amino acids. The TCR originated in a man in his forties or fifties with acute or convalescent COVID-19. V gene TRBV27 combines with J gene TRBJ2-1, with D perhaps matching TRBD2 (6 bases). The material sequenced was peripheral blood. The CDR3 loop is CANSLGLLNEQFF. CDR3 in DNA: TGTGCCAACAGTTTGGGACTCCTCAATGAGCAGTTCTTC.